This T cell receptor beta chain was captured by sequencing in a study of T cells in women clearing cervical HPV infection. Study at large: Controls' single incident HPV16 infection cleared within 12 months without precancer.

Method: immunoSEQ multiplex PCR; TCRdb's copy keeps in-frame clones and lacks some. The sample table sets out some 39,000 clones. Points on this clone: The read ends 3 residues early relative to the CDR3; the germline J gene fills the gap.

The CDR3 is 17 amino acids. The germline V and J ends were trimmed by 3 bases and 0 bases, with 15 bases remaining between them. Per germline, CDR1 LNHDA and CDR2 SQIVND (reference sequence). The source material was blood buffy coat. The chain employs TRBV19 and TRBJ2-1, with D perhaps TRBD2 (6 bases). The clonotype was recovered from a woman aged 18 to 75 with a cervical HPV16 infection that either progressed to CIN3+ or cleared (not recorded which). CDR3 bases read: TGTGCCAGTAGTATCCCTCGGCTAGCGAGCTCCTACAATGAG. Translated, it gives CASSIPRLASSYNE. The full CDR3 reads CASSIPRLASSYNEQFF.